The TCR beta chain under discussion was sequenced for a study of shared clonotypes between healthy human individuals. Study-level results: Rarefaction indicated that sorted-subset sequencing remained incomplete although depth was large. A generally larger estimated richness was seen in naive subsets than in memory subsets.

Losses at the gene ends were 0 bases for V and 3 bases for J; bases not matched to a gene: 11. This CDR3 is 19 amino acids long. Germline values: CDR1 LNHNV, CDR2 YYDKDF (reference sequence). Measured with immunoSEQ multiplex PCR; TCRdb has only the in-frame clones, and not every one. The profile shows about 650,000 clones, around 95% of them singletons. In regard to this clone: Its antigen remains unknown.

Positive CCR7 selection of CD45RO-negative cells yielded the naive CD8 cells, and terminally differentiated effector memory CD45RA+ cells were excluded. This sequence originates from a woman in her 30s in good health. Sequencing input: naive CD8+ T cells sorted from blood. This rearrangement joins TRBV15 to TRBJ2-2, with 9 positions matching TRBD1. CDR3 bases: TGTGCCACCAGCAGAGACCGGGACAGGGTAGTGGGGGACACCGGGGAGCTGTTTTTT. It encodes CATSRDRDRVVGDTGELFF.